This TCR beta chain was documented in a study of blood T cell repertoires in COVID-19. Study background: COVID-19 samples collected from the United States, Italy and Spain covered acute and convalescent phases.

Per the original methods: The authors estimated nucleated cell counts from reference gene primer amplification. Libraries were prepared by immunoSEQ multiplex PCR; TCRdb keeps only in-frame clonotypes and omits some of them. V and J calls and clone size are given by that table; D and trimming were obtained from the DNA. The sample has some 200,000 clones, 88% seen once. With 3 bases removed from V and 3 bases from J, the gap between germline ends came to 9 bases. The CDR3 runs to 13 residues. Germline-derived CDR1 and CDR2 are KGHSH and LQKENI. The clonotype comes from a man in his 70s with acute or convalescent COVID-19. The chain has TRBV18 and TRBJ2-7; D is perhaps TRBD1 (5 bases). What was sequenced was peripheral blood. CDR3 amino acids: CASSPPGNYEQYF. CDR3 DNA: TGTGCCAGCTCACCCCCAGGGAACTACGAGCAGTACTTC.